Presented here are 7 T cell receptor beta chains from one specimen sequenced in a study of tumor-infiltrating lymphocytes in oesophageal squamous cell carcinoma. TCRdb reprocessed the PCR reads with MiXCR, giving one entry per CDR3 protein. Of 15,000 to 20,000 distinct CDR3 sequences listed, roughly 40% were seen once; the top ten hold around 30%. Material for sequencing was normal esophageal tissue next to the tumor. The origin of the receptors is a female donor with esophageal squamous cell carcinoma.

This clonotype showed up many times. The J gene is TRBJ2-1, the V gene TRBV7-4; TRBD2 matches at 11 bases. V shed 5 bases and J 7 bases; nucleotides not matched to a gene: 7. Germline-derived CDR1 and CDR2 are SGHVT and SQSDAQ. CDR3 length: 15 residues. The CDR3 region has the DNA TGTGCCAGCAGCATAGGGACTAGCGGAGTTAATGAGCAGTTCTTC. The encoded protein is CASSIGTSGVNEQFF.

This clonotype was counted between two and nine times. The gene calls are TRBV7-9 and TRBJ2-3; possibly TRBD1 or TRBD2 for D (5 bases each). Germline lookup yields CDR1 SEHNR and CDR2 FQNEAQ (reference sequence). The CDR3 is made up of 12 amino acids. Trimming took off 6 bases at V and 14 bases at J, with 18 bases between the two ends. The CDR3 DNA sequence: TGTGCCAGCAGGCAGGGAAACGGGGAGCTGTATTTT. As protein: CASRQGNGELYF.

This chain connects TRBV7-3 to TRBJ2-3; possibly TRBD1 for D (5 bases). Germline values: CDR1 SGHTA, CDR2 FQGTGA. The CDR3 runs 13 residues. V was trimmed by 3 bases and J by 4 bases, leaving 8 bases between them. This CDR3 is CASSLQGPDTQYF. The CDR3, as DNA: TGTGCCAGCAGCTTGCAGGGTCCAGATACGCAGTATTTT.

This clonotype has ten or more counts. This chain uses TRBV7-2 with TRBJ2-3, with TRBD2 identical over 7 bases. From germline, CDR1 is SGHTA and CDR2 FQGNSA. V was pared by 6 bases and J by 0 bases, with 6 bases of the junction left unmatched. This CDR3 contains 15 residues. CDR3 in amino acids: CASSRDYLSTDTQYF. The CDR3 coding sequence is TGTGCCAGCAGTCGGGACTACCTCAGCACAGATACGCAGTATTTT. The complete variable domain, with remaining parts taken from reference TRBV7-2 and TRBJ2-3, reads GAGVSQSPSNKVTEKGKDVELRCDPISGHTALYWYRQSLGQGLEFLIYFQGNSAPDKSGLPSDRFSAERTGGSVSTLTIQRTQQEDSAVYLCASSRDYLSTDTQYFGPGTRLTVL.

This sequence joins TRBV16 and TRBJ2-5; 13 bases are a match to TRBD2. Germline values: CDR1 KGHSY, CDR2 FQNENV. The CDR3 has 16 amino acids. The V segment lost 3 bases and the J segment 5 bases; nucleotides outside the gene matches: 6. The CDR3 spells CASSHRTSGSSETQYF. The DNA of the CDR3 is TGTGCCAGCAGCCATCGGACTAGCGGGAGCTCGGAGACCCAGTACTTC.

This clonotype has only a few counts. The genes are TRBV7-2 and TRBJ2-7, with D perhaps TRBD1 (6 bases). CDR1 SGHTA and CDR2 FQGNSA come from the germline V gene. This CDR3 has 14 amino acids. V dropped 3 bases and J dropped 0 bases, with 9 bases sitting between them. The CDR3 coding sequence is TGTGCCAGCAGCTTTCAGGGGATCTCCTACGAGCAGTACTTC. Its translation is CASSFQGISYEQYF.

This clonotype was detected ten times or more. The chain joins TRBV12-3 or TRBV12-4 to TRBJ2-3; 11 bases are a match to TRBD2. V lost 5 bases and J lost 3; bases outside the gene matches: 4. CDR3 size: 15 residues. In nucleotides, the CDR3 is TGTGCCAGCAGTCCTAGCGGGAGGAAGACAGATACGCAGTATTTT. This gives the protein CASSPSGRKTDTQYF.